This T cell receptor beta chain came from a study of tumor-infiltrating lymphocytes in localized non-small cell lung cancer. Clones were sequenced by immunoSEQ multiplex PCR, and TCRdb holds only the in-frame ones, with some missing. The sample shows 9,300 or so clones, less than 75% of them seen only once. This CDR3 has 17 residues. J gave up 0 bases and V 3 bases, and 9 bases lay outside the gene matches. Germline-derived CDR1 and CDR2 are SGHNT and YYREEE (reference sequence). Whole-study findings and limits: T-cell fraction did not differ between immunotypes IM1 and IM2. Recurrence-free survival showed no association with tumor T-cell fraction.

Points on this clone: What it binds is not known.

What was sequenced was lung tumor tissue. This chain uses TRBV5-4 with TRBJ1-1; the match to TRBD1 covers 9 bases. The source is a human donor with non-small cell lung cancer. CDR3 DNA sequence: TGTGCCAGCAGCTCAATGTGGGGGACAGGGCTGAACACTGAAGCTTTCTTT. Amino acid sequence: CASSSMWGTGLNTEAFF.